This entry features one T cell receptor (beta chain) sequence. The same CDR3 is also encoded by other DNA sequences in this sample. This sample stems from a study of blood T cell repertoires in COVID-19. The wider study: COVID-19 samples collected from the United States, Italy and Spain covered acute and convalescent phases. PBMCs, B-cell-depleted T cells, or T cells provided the cDNA or gDNA that made up the material.

Germline V CDR1 and CDR2: SGHRS, YFSETQ. V was trimmed by 2 bases and J by 1 base, leaving 7 bases between them. This CDR3 is built from 13 residues. Original methodology: It was from reference gene primer amplification that nucleated cell counts were estimated. Repertoires were generated with immunoSEQ multiplex PCR, while TCRdb's copy carries only in-frame clones and drops some. D and trimming come from the DNA, and the V and J calls and clone size come from that table. The table has around 380,000 clones, about 90% seen once; the top ten hold 1% to 1.5%. Individuals aged roughly 18 to 95 years were recruited from about two dozen US areas.

This clonotype was sampled from a man aged 25 to 40 who had recovered from COVID-19. The sample comprised PBMCs or T cells enriched from blood (not recorded which). The chain uses TRBV5-1 and TRBJ2-7, with a possible D match to TRBD2 (6 bases). CDR3 sequence reads: CASSLRGSYEQYF. The CDR3 DNA follows: TGCGCCAGCAGCTTACGGGGGTCCTACGAGCAGTACTTC.